Below, 31 T cell receptor beta chains from the same sample are listed, as sequenced in a study of blood T cell repertoires in COVID-19. The repertoire was sequenced with immunoSEQ multiplex PCR; TCRdb's copy has only in-frame clones and lacks some. The table records 200,000 to 250,000 clones, roughly 79% of them present only once. The sequencing input was peripheral blood. Receptor source: a woman older than 75 with acute or convalescent COVID-19.

The rearrangement uses TRBV18 and TRBJ1-1; possible D gene TRBD1, 5 bases. The V end lost 3 bases, the J end lost 1 base, and 12 bases lay between the germline ends. The CDR3 contains 15 residues. From germline, CDR1 is KGHSH and CDR2 LQKENI. This chain's CDR3 is CASSPMDRGNTEAFF. CDR3 DNA sequence: TGTGCCAGCTCACCGATGGATAGGGGGAACACTGAAGCTTTCTTT.

This sequence joins TRBV29-1 and TRBJ2-7; TRBD2 aligns across 7 bases. Germline V gene lookup returns CDR1 SQVTM and CDR2 ANQGSEA. J lost 6 bases, V lost 4 bases, and 6 bases had no gene match. CDR3 length: 12 residues. This CDR3 reads CSVGPGGVEQYF. CDR3 sequence (DNA): TGCAGCGTTGGGCCGGGAGGTGTCGAGCAGTACTTC.

Written as DNA, the CDR3 is TGTGCCAGCAGTTTATCCCCCACGCGCGGGGCTGAAGCTTTCTTT. It codes for CASSLSPTRGAEAFF. V gene TRBV27 combines with J gene TRBJ1-1, with D unresolved. The V and J ends lost 0 bases and 6 bases respectively, with 14 bases between them. This CDR3 comprises 15 residues. Germline CDR1 MNHEY, CDR2 SMNVEV (reference sequence).

This clone was counted once. The rearrangement joins TRBV4-3 to TRBJ1-5; 7 bases align to TRBD1. After removal of 0 bases from V and 1 base from J, the junction contained 3 bases not matched to a gene. This CDR3 comprises 16 residues. The germline CDR1 and CDR2 sequences are LGHNA and YSLEER. The CDR3 spells CASSQDGTASNQPQHF. Written as DNA, the CDR3 is TGCGCCAGCAGCCAAGATGGGACAGCCAGCAATCAGCCCCAGCATTTT.

V gene TRBV5-6 combines with J gene TRBJ1-3, with 8 bases fitting TRBD1. The V and J ends lost 4 bases and 0 bases, in that order; junction bases with no gene match: 9. The CDR3 is made up of 17 amino acids. Germline values: CDR1 SGHDT, CDR2 YYEEEE. The CDR3 DNA sequence: TGTGCCAGCAGCCCCGGGACAGGAGGGGACTCTGGAAACACCATATATTTT. Translation: CASSPGTGGDSGNTIYF.

Details on this clone: In the same sample, other DNA sequences code for this CDR3. The gene calls are TRBV9 and TRBJ1-1; TRBD1 matches 9 bases. The germline CDR1 and CDR2 sequences are SGDLS and YYNGEE. V lost 2 bases, J lost 2 bases, and 1 base stayed unmatched. There are 14 residues in the CDR3. The CDR3 is CASSVGQGNTEAFF. The CDR3 coding sequence is TGTGCCAGCAGCGTGGGACAGGGAAACACTGAAGCTTTCTTT.

This clone was observed a few times. The chain joins TRBV5-8 to TRBJ1-3; D call uncertain. The germline V gene has CDR1 SGHTS and CDR2 YDEGEE. The CDR3 consists of 15 residues. V was trimmed by 2 bases and J by 1 base, leaving 10 bases between them. The CDR3 nucleotides are TGTGCCAGCAGCTTTCCAGTGTATTCTGGAAACACCATATATTTT. This gives the protein CASSFPVYSGNTIYF. The variable domain in full, with the rest retrieved from reference TRBV5-8 and TRBJ1-3, is EAGVTQSPTHLIKTRGQQATLRCSPISGHTSVYWYQQALGLGLQFLLWYDEGEERNRGNFPPRFSGRQFPNYSSELNVNALELEDSALYLCASSFPVYSGNTIYFGEGSWLTVV.

The chain couples TRBV14 to TRBJ2-2, with a tentative D call TRBD2 (6 bases). This CDR3 spans 15 amino acids. Germline V gene sequence: CDR1 SGHDN, CDR2 FVKESK. Trimming took 4 bases from V and 2 from J, leaving 11 bases between them. CDR3: CASSPPGLNTGELFF. In DNA form, the CDR3 reads TGTGCCAGCAGCCCACCGGGACTTAACACCGGGGAGCTGTTTTTT.

This chain links TRBV4-1 with TRBJ1-2, with 11 bases fitting TRBD1. J lost 3 bases, V lost 7 bases, and 10 bases had no gene match. The CDR3 length is 16 residues. CDR1 and CDR2 from the germline V gene are MGHRA and YSYEKL. This CDR3 is CASTRDRGDPDYGYTF. CDR3 in DNA: TGCGCCAGCACCCGGGACAGGGGGGATCCCGACTATGGCTACACCTTC.

The chain links TRBV18 to TRBJ1-1; 8 nucleotides align to TRBD1. From germline, CDR1 is KGHSH and CDR2 LQKENI. V shed 2 bases and J 5 bases; nucleotides not matched to a gene: 10. The CDR3 runs 16 residues. The CDR3 coding sequence is TGTGCCAGCTCACCAACGGTCAGGGGGCGAACAACTGAAGCTTTCTTT. Protein: CASSPTVRGRTTEAFF.

This clone was counted a single time. The chain is built from TRBV9 and TRBJ2-5; 12 bases agree with TRBD2. CDR1 is SGDLS, CDR2 YYNGEE, per germline. Trimming removed 2 bases from V and 1 base from J; junction bases left unmatched: 9. The CDR3 runs to 18 residues. For the CDR3, the DNA is TGTGCCAGCAGCGTTAGGACTAGCGGGGTCGGTCGCCAAGAGACCCAGTACTTC. Protein sequence: CASSVRTSGVGRQETQYF. The whole variable domain, remainder taken from reference TRBV9 and TRBJ2-5, is DSGVTQTPKHLITATGQRVTLRCSPRSGDLSVYWYQQSLDQGLQFLIQYYNGEERAKGNILERFSAQQFPDLHSELNLSSLELGDSALYFCASSVRTSGVGRQETQYFGPGTRLLVL.

The chain combines TRBV5-4 with TRBJ1-1; maybe TRBD1 (5 bases). V was shortened by 5 bases and J by 1 base, with 12 bases between the two germline ends. This CDR3 spans 14 amino acids. Germline V gives CDR1 SGHNT, CDR2 YYREEE (reference sequence). The CDR3 region has the DNA TGTGCCAGCAGACTGAGGGGAGGGAACACTGAAGCTTTCTTT. It codes for CASRLRGGNTEAFF. Full variable domain (remainder filled in from reference TRBV5-4 and TRBJ1-1): ETGVTQSPTHLIKTRGQQVTLRCSSQSGHNTVSWYQQALGQGPQFIFQYYREEENGRGNFPPRFSGLQFPNYSSELNVNALELDDSALYLCASRLRGGNTEAFFGQGTRLTVV.

The chain combines TRBV7-2 with TRBJ1-2; D possibly corresponds to TRBD1 (5 bases). V lost 6 bases and J lost 8, with 28 bases in between. The CDR3 totals 17 residues. Germline assignment: CDR1 SGHTA and CDR2 FQGNSA. CDR3 protein: CASRPYNTGGGNGGYTF. In nucleotides, the CDR3 is TGTGCCAGCAGGCCTTACAACACCGGGGGAGGAAACGGGGGCTACACCTTC.

This chain's CDR3 is CASRNSGEQFF. In nucleotides, the CDR3 is TGTGCCAGCAGGAACTCGGGTGAGCAGTTCTTC. The genes are TRBV12-3 or TRBV12-4 and TRBJ2-1; D is unresolved. The V gene lost 6 bases and the J gene lost 9 bases, with 9 bases spanning the gap. The CDR3 consists of 11 residues.

V usage is TRBV21-1 and J usage is TRBJ1-4; no check of the table's D call, TRBD1, against the DNA was made. TRBV21-1 counts as a pseudogene. The CDR3 covers 17 residues. The CDR3 loop is CASSKAGARVSNEKLFF. The CDR3 region has the DNA TGTGCCAGCAGCAAAGCGGGCGCCAGGGTTTCTAATGAAAAACTGTTTTTT.

The rearrangement uses TRBV6-6 and TRBJ2-7; the match to TRBD1 covers 7 bases. This CDR3 spans 14 amino acids. From germline, CDR1 is MNHNY and CDR2 SVGAGI (reference sequence). The V gene end was trimmed by 3 bases and the J gene end by 6 bases; junction bases not matched to a gene: 8. The DNA of the CDR3 is TGTGCCAGCAGTTATTCGTCCAGGGGGATCGAGCAGTACTTC. This sequence encodes CASSYSSRGIEQYF.

This chain uses TRBV12-5 with TRBJ2-1, with D uncertain. With 6 bases removed from V and 0 bases from J, the gap between germline ends came to 15 bases. This CDR3 is built from 16 residues. Germline V gene sequence: CDR1 LGHNT, CDR2 FRNRAP. CDR3 protein: CASGSWSLSSYNEQFF. The DNA for the CDR3 is TGTGCTAGTGGATCCTGGTCCCTGAGCTCCTACAATGAGCAGTTCTTC.

J is TRBJ1-2 and V is TRBV30; TRBD1 matches 11 bases. J gave up 2 bases and V 4 bases, and 3 bases lay outside the gene matches. The CDR3 is 14 residues long. Per germline, CDR1 GTSNPN and CDR2 SVGIG (reference sequence). CDR3 coding DNA: TGTGCCTGGACCGGGGACAGGGGGAACTATGGCTACACCTTC. Protein: CAWTGDRGNYGYTF.

The chain links TRBV28 to TRBJ2-2; D is perhaps TRBD2 (5 bases). Trimming removed 3 bases from V and 6 bases from J, with 17 bases in between. Looked up from germline, CDR1 is MDHEN and CDR2 is SYDVKM. This CDR3 spans 16 amino acids. CDR3 sequence: CASSLFSSLVSGELFF. The CDR3 region has the DNA TGTGCCAGCAGTTTGTTTTCTAGCTTAGTTTCCGGGGAGCTGTTTTTT.

V gene TRBV5-5 combines with J gene TRBJ2-7; D unresolved. This CDR3 comprises 14 residues. Germline V gene lookup returns CDR1 SGHKS and CDR2 YYEKEE (reference sequence). Trimming left V 0 bases short and J 5 bases short, with 12 bases between. CDR3 sequence reads: CASSLVPPRDEQYF. As DNA, the CDR3 is TGTGCCAGCAGCTTGGTTCCCCCCCGGGACGAGCAGTACTTC.

J is TRBJ2-4 and V is TRBV6-2 or TRBV6-3; a weak D match, TRBD1 (6 bases). CDR3 length equals 15 residues. Germline CDR1 reads MNHEY; CDR2 reads SVGEGT. Deletions cut 4 bases from V and 0 bases from J, with 10 bases between. CDR3 DNA sequence: TGTGCCAGCAGTTCAGCAGGGGTAGCCAAAAACATTCAGTACTTC. Translated: CASSSAGVAKNIQYF.

The rearrangement joins TRBV15 to TRBJ2-1; D is possibly TRBD1 (6 bases). Germline V gene data show CDR1 as LNHNV and CDR2 as YYDKDF (reference sequence). CDR3 size: 11 residues. The V end was cut by 1 base, the J end by 11 bases, with 6 bases between. The CDR3 region is CATSRGGQQFF. For the CDR3, the DNA is TGTGCCACCAGCAGAGGGGGGCAGCAGTTCTTC.

The chain recombines TRBV19 with TRBJ2-5; TRBD2 aligns across 14 bases. CDR3 length equals 16 residues. With 5 bases clipped from V and 5 bases from J, the junction kept 7 bases outside the gene matches. Germline V lookup: CDR1 LNHDA, CDR2 SQIVND (reference sequence). In DNA, the CDR3 is TGTGCCAGTAGTTCCCGACTAGCGGGGGGGCTCGAGACCCAGTACTTC. This gives the protein CASSSRLAGGLETQYF. Variable domain in full (rest from reference TRBV19 and TRBJ2-5): DGGITQSPKYLFRKEGQNVTLSCEQNLNHDAMYWYRQDPGQGLRLIYYSQIVNDFQKGDIAEGYSVSREKKESFPLTVTSAQKNPTAFYLCASSSRLAGGLETQYFGPGTRLLVL.

V and J are TRBV14 and TRBJ2-1; D unresolved. Between the trimmed V and J ends, which lost 1 base and 5 bases, there was a span of 12 bases. The CDR3 covers 15 residues. Looked up from germline, CDR1 is SGHDN and CDR2 is FVKESK. CDR3 DNA sequence: TGTGCCAGCAGCCAAGCTGGTTCGAGCAACAATGAGCAGTTCTTC. This sequence encodes CASSQAGSSNNEQFF.

Details on this clone: Other DNA sequences in this specimen translate into the identical CDR3. V is TRBV5-1 and J is TRBJ2-6; D gene ambiguous. Germline loops: CDR1 SGHRS, CDR2 YFSETQ. The CDR3 sequence is 15 residues long. V lost 1 base, J lost 0 bases, and 5 bases lay in between. The CDR3, as DNA: TGCGCCAGCAGCTTGTCCGGCTCTGGGGCCAACGTCCTGACTTTC. As protein: CASSLSGSGANVLTF.

The chain employs TRBV4-3 and TRBJ2-2; 9 nucleotides align to TRBD2. The CDR3 loop spans 17 amino acids. The J segment lost 1 base and the V segment lost 3 bases, leaving 6 bases of the junction unmatched. Germline CDR1 is LGHNA and CDR2 is YSLEER. The CDR3 here is CASSQDPSGVNTGELFF. The CDR3 nucleotides read TGCGCCAGCAGCCAGGATCCTAGCGGGGTGAACACCGGGGAGCTGTTTTTT.

The V call is TRBV28, the J call TRBJ1-5, with D possibly being TRBD1 (5 bases). The germline CDR1 and CDR2 sequences are MDHEN and SYDVKM. The CDR3 contains 12 residues. V was cut by 1 base and J by 10 bases, with 8 bases left in between. The CDR3 sequence is CASSLSRGPQHF. For the CDR3, the DNA is TGTGCCAGCAGTTTATCGCGGGGCCCCCAGCATTTT.

This chain connects TRBV9 to TRBJ2-3; D gene ambiguous. Trimming shortened V by 3 bases and J by 1 base, and 9 bases separated the two germline ends. The CDR3 runs 14 residues. The germline CDR1 and CDR2 sequences are SGDLS and YYNGEE. CDR3 nucleotides: TGTGCCAGCAGCGCTTATGCGGGCACAGATACGCAGTATTTT. Amino acids: CASSAYAGTDTQYF.

The rearrangement links TRBV7-3 to TRBJ1-2; D is possibly TRBD1 (6 bases). There are 14 residues in the CDR3. The germline CDR1 and CDR2 sequences are SGHTA and FQGTGA. The V end was cut by 5 bases, the J end by 7 bases, with 17 bases between. The CDR3: CASSPQGSLGGYTF. CDR3 DNA: TGTGCCAGCAGCCCCCAGGGGAGCTTAGGTGGCTACACCTTC.

The chain joins TRBV5-1 to TRBJ1-2; 10 bases are shared with TRBD1. The CDR3 runs 14 residues. The germline CDR1 and CDR2 sequences are SGHRS and YFSETQ. The J segment lost 6 bases and the V segment lost 1 base, leaving 3 bases of the junction unmatched. CDR3 sequence reads: CASSLTGTGDGYTF. The CDR3 region has the DNA TGCGCCAGCAGCTTGACCGGGACAGGGGATGGCTACACCTTC.

The chain is built from TRBV7-2 and TRBJ2-5; 7 bases align to TRBD1. Germline V gene sequence: CDR1 SGHTA, CDR2 FQGNSA. The CDR3 has 14 amino acids. Trimming took 5 bases from V and 1 from J; bases not matched to a gene: 4. CDR3 bases: TGTGCCAGCAGCAAAGGGACAGTCCAAGAGACCCAGTACTTC. Translating it yields CASSKGTVQETQYF. Based on the CDR3 plus reference TRBV7-2 and TRBJ2-5, the full variable domain is GAGVSQSPSNKVTEKGKDVELRCDPISGHTALYWYRQSLGQGLEFLIYFQGNSAPDKSGLPSDRFSAERTGGSVSTLTIQRTQQEDSAVYLCASSKGTVQETQYFGPGTRLLVL.